The present TCR beta chain was sequenced within a study of control samples from healthy donors and cancer patients. The protocol was immunoSEQ multiplex PCR, while the TCRdb copy is restricted to in-frame clones and leaves out a portion. The sample holds 63,000 or so clones; around 90% are singletons and the top ten take less than 6%. Looked up from germline, CDR1 is SGHRS and CDR2 is YFSETQ. CDR3 size: 15 residues. Trimming left V 2 bases short and J 5 bases short, with 13 bases between. The specimen was PBMCs. The V and J genes are TRBV5-1 and TRBJ2-2; D not resolved. This receptor was taken from a man in his 60s with colorectal cancer. This CDR3 is CASSLPIGRTGELFF. As DNA, the CDR3 is TGCGCCAGCAGCTTACCAATCGGACGGACCGGGGAGCTGTTTTTT. Full variable domain (outside the CDR3, taken from reference TRBV5-1 and TRBJ2-2): KAGVTQTPRYLIKTRGQQVTLSCSPISGHRSVSWYQQTPGQGLQFLFEYFSETQRNKGNFPGRFSGRQFSNSRSEMNVSTLELGDSALYLCASSLPIGRTGELFFGEGSRLTVL.